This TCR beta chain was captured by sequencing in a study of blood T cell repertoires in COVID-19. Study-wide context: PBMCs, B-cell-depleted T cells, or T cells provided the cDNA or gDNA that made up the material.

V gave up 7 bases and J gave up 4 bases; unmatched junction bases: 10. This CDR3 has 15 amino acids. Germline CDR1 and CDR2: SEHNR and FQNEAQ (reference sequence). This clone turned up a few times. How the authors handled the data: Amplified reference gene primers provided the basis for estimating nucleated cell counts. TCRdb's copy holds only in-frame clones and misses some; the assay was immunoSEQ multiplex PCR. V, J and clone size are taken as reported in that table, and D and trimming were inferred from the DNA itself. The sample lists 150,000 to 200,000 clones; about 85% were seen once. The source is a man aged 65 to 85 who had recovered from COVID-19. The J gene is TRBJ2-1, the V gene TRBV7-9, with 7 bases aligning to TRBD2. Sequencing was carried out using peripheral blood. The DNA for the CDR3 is TGTGCCAGCACCCCACGGCGGGAGCCATACAATGAGCAGTTCTTC. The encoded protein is CASTPRREPYNEQFF.